These T cell receptor beta chains were read from a single sample in a study of T cells in Graves' hyperthyroidism and ophthalmopathy. TCRdb re-called the multiplex PCR reads through MiXCR, storing one row per CDR3 protein. The sample consists of nearly 600,000 distinct CDR3 sequences, about 15% of them appearing once. The sequenced material came from blood. The source is a woman aged 30 to 39 with Graves' hyperthyroidism that later progressed to Graves' ophthalmopathy. Both conserved end residues are part of each CDR3. Each record gives: V gene, J gene, CDR3 length, CDR3 protein.

>TRBV30|TRBJ1-2|14
CAWSASQGVNGYTF
>TRBV20-1|TRBJ2-7|12
CSARTGSTEQYF
>TRBV30|TRBJ1-1|12
CAWSLGANRAFF
>TRBV6-1|TRBJ1-3|16
CATHWDRSSSGNTIYF
>TRBV12-3/TRBV12-4|TRBJ2-7|14
CASKDGGIGYEQYF
>TRBV3-1|TRBJ2-3|15
CASSQGGLSTDTQYF
>TRBV18|TRBJ2-3|14
CASSSGLAGDTQYF
>TRBV7-2|TRBJ2-4|18
CASSKDRESAVAKNIQYF
>TRBV7-3|TRBJ1-6|15
CASSLSGGDNSPLHF
>TRBV5-1|TRBJ2-1|12
CASSLYGGEQFF
>TRBV19|TRBJ2-1|15
CASSIGPPIVNEQFF
>TRBV5-4|TRBJ2-3|15
CASSLVQGRTDTQYF
>TRBV11-3|TRBJ2-7|14
CASSSGTGYYEQYF
>TRBV7-9|TRBJ1-2|17
CASSLAPGVDKIHGYTF
>TRBV30|TRBJ1-5|13
CAWSRQGHQPQHF
>TRBV27|TRBJ2-2|15
CASTTGTGVTGELFF
>TRBV12-3/TRBV12-4|TRBJ1-1|13
CASREAPFPEAFF
>TRBV19|TRBJ1-3|13
CASMVLFGNTIYF
>TRBV4-1|TRBJ1-4|15
CASSARTVANEKLFF
>TRBV28|TRBJ1-3|15
CASSRPLISGNTIYF
>TRBV6-1|TRBJ1-5|15
CASSYSGRGNQPQHF
>TRBV6-5|TRBJ2-7|15
CASSYSGGDPYEQYF
>TRBV27|TRBJ2-5|13
CASSLNRMETQYF
>TRBV19|TRBJ1-2|14
CASSQTEDPDGYTF
>TRBV4-3|TRBJ2-3|13
CASSGGAGNTQYF
>TRBV24-1|TRBJ2-7|17
CATSDRDFLHRSYEQYF
>TRBV4-3|TRBJ2-3|13
CASSPERRGTQYF
>TRBV5-4|TRBJ1-5|14
CAWRGEVGNQPQHF
>TRBV5-6|TRBJ2-7|14
CASSLAVPPYEQYF
>TRBV10-3|TRBJ1-2|16
CASRTRRTGRGYGYTF
>TRBV10-3|TRBJ2-5|14
CAISGGIPGETQYF
>TRBV19|TRBJ1-2|15
CASSIQWDREIGYTF
>TRBV2|TRBJ1-6|16
CASSEALGTGSSPLHF